These 4 T cell receptor beta chains originate from one sample sequenced in a study of T cells in Graves' hyperthyroidism and ophthalmopathy. What was amplified from RNA transcripts were TCR beta CDR3 regions. HTBI primers drove first-round RT-PCR of the TCR CDR3. Each CDR3 protein is one row after TCRdb ran MiXCR on the multiplex PCR reads. The sample contains 600,000 to 650,000 distinct CDR3 sequences, about a fifth of which appear only once. The sample consisted of blood. These receptors originate from a man under 40 with Graves' ophthalmopathy.

The rearrangement uses TRBV13 and TRBJ2-5; a possible D gene is TRBD2 (6 bases). Trimming shortened V by 6 bases and J by 5 bases, and 13 bases separated the two germline ends. The CDR3 is 13 amino acids. CDR1 and CDR2 (germline): PRHDT, FYEKMQ (reference sequence). DNA for the CDR3: TGTGCCAGCAGATCTGGACTAATGGAGACCCAGTACTTC. Translating it yields CASRSGLMETQYF.

CDR3 residues: CSVSPPGGETQYF. CDR3 nucleotides: TGCAGCGTCTCCCCCCCCGGAGGGGAGACCCAGTACTTC. The V call is TRBV29-1, the J call TRBJ2-5; maybe TRBD2 (6 bases). The CDR3 extends over 13 amino acids. Trimming took off 6 bases at V and 5 bases at J, with 16 bases between the two ends. From germline, CDR1 is SQVTM and CDR2 ANQGSEA.

This clonotype was observed once. CDR3 sequence (DNA): TGTGCCAGCAGCCAGGGACAGGGGCCTCTCGGGACCCAGTACTTC. Translation: CASSQGQGPLGTQYF. The rearrangement links TRBV6-7 to TRBJ2-5; 10 bases align to TRBD1. TRBV6-7 is given ORF status, its function remaining uncertain. Trimming removed 6 bases from V and 7 bases from J; junction bases left unmatched: 11. This CDR3 has 15 amino acids.

This chain joins TRBV16 and TRBJ2-4, with D possibly matching TRBD2 (5 bases). The CDR3 has 13 residues. Between the trimmed V and J ends, which lost 0 bases and 8 bases, there was a span of 8 bases. Germline V gives CDR1 KGHSY, CDR2 FQNENV. Written as DNA, the CDR3 is TGTGCCAGCAGCCAATCAGAGGGATACATTCAGTACTTC. Encoded protein: CASSQSEGYIQYF.